The following is a T cell receptor beta chain sequence with its context. The sample originates from a study of blood T cell repertoires in COVID-19. The repertoire was sequenced with immunoSEQ multiplex PCR; TCRdb's copy has only in-frame clones and lacks some. The sample records some 350,000 clones, over 75% being singletons. Study members were between about 18 and 100 years old and lived in around 24 US regions. For recovered donors of Cohort 3, there were two negative PCRs, clearance, or symptom resolution. The receptor was isolated from a man under 40 who had recovered from COVID-19. Source material: PBMCs or T cells enriched from blood (not recorded which).

CDR3 residues: CASSILTGNQETQYF. CDR3 in DNA: TGTGCCAGTAGTATACTAACGGGGAACCAAGAGACCCAGTACTTC. This sequence joins TRBV19 and TRBJ2-5; the D gene is possibly TRBD2 (5 bases). CDR3 length: 15 residues. Per the germline V gene, CDR1 is LNHDA and CDR2 is SQIVND (reference sequence). The V end lost 2 bases, the J end lost 0 bases, and 10 bases lay between the germline ends.